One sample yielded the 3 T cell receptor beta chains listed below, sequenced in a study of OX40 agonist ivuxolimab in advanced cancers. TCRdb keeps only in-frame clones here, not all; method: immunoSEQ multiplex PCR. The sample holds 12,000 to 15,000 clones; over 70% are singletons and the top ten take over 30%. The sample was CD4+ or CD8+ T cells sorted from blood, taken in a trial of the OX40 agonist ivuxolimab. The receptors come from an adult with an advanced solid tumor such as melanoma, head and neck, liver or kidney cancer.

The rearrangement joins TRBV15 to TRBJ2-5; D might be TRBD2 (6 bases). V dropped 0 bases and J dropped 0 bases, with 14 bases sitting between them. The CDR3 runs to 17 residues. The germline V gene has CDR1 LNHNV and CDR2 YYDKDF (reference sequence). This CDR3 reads CATSRDTGDPYQETQYF. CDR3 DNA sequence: TGTGCCACCAGCAGAGATACGGGGGACCCGTACCAAGAGACCCAGTACTTC.

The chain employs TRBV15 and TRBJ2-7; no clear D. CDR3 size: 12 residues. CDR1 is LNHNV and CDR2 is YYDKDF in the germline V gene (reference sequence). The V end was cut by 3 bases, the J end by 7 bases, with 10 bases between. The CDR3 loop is CATSRADREQYF. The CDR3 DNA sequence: TGTGCCACCAGCAGGGCAGATAGGGAGCAGTACTTC. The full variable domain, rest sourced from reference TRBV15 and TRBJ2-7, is DAMVIQNPRYQVTQFGKPVTLSCSQTLNHNVMYWYQQKSSQAPKLLFHYYDKDFNNEADTPDNFQSRRPNTSFCFLDIRSPGLGDTAMYLCATSRADREQYFGPGTRLTVT.

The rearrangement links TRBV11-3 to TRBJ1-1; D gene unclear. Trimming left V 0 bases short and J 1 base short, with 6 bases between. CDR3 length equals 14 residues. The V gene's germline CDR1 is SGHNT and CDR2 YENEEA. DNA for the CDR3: TGTGCCAGCAGCTTAGAAGGAGGGAACACTGAAGCTTTCTTT. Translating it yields CASSLEGGNTEAFF.